Below are 5 T cell receptor beta chains sequenced from a single sample in a study of shared clonotypes between healthy human individuals. Cells designated naive CD8 were CD45RO-negative and were positively selected for CCR7, with terminally differentiated effector memory CD45RA+ cells excluded. Sequencing was performed with immunoSEQ multiplex PCR; in TCRdb, only in-frame clones are kept and a portion is missing. This table holds around 2,000,000 clones, 85% to 95% found once. Sequenced sample: naive CD8+ T cells from PBMCs. These receptors all stem from a man between 18 and 35 years old in good health. Some clones in this sample may be carry-over from other donors' samples.

The chain carries TRBV4-3 and TRBJ2-1; weak D call: TRBD2 (5 bases). The CDR3 is 15 residues long. Germline values: CDR1 LGHNA, CDR2 YSLEER. The V end was cut by 0 bases, the J end by 9 bases, with 15 bases between. For the CDR3, the DNA is TGCGCCAGCAGCCAAGATAACGGGATTCCGACTGAGCAGTTCTTC. Its protein product is CASSQDNGIPTEQFF.

This chain links TRBV4-3 with TRBJ2-1; D uncertain. Germline values: CDR1 LGHNA, CDR2 YSLEER. Trimming removed 0 bases at V and 5 bases at J, with 5 bases between. The CDR3 has 13 residues. The CDR3 loop reads CASSQDPNNEQFF. The CDR3 DNA reads TGCGCCAGCAGCCAAGATCCGAACAATGAGCAGTTCTTC.

V usage is TRBV27 and J usage is TRBJ2-7; 10 bases are shared with TRBD1. Germline V lookup: CDR1 MNHEY, CDR2 SMNVEV (reference sequence). The CDR3 runs 16 residues. Trimming removed 3 bases from V and 0 bases from J; junction bases left unmatched: 5. The CDR3, as DNA: TGTGCCAGCAGTTTCGGACAGGGGGTTAGCTCCTACGAGCAGTACTTC. It yields the protein CASSFGQGVSSYEQYF.

The V call is TRBV29-1, the J call TRBJ2-3, with D maybe TRBD2 (6 bases). The V gene lost 8 bases and the J gene lost 0 bases, with 12 bases spanning the gap. Germline lookup yields CDR1 SQVTM and CDR2 ANQGSEA. The CDR3 loop spans 13 amino acids. CDR3 amino acids: CSLASESTDTQYF. The CDR3 coding sequence is TGCAGCCTGGCTAGCGAGAGCACAGATACGCAGTATTTT.

V usage is TRBV15 and J usage is TRBJ1-2; D is possibly TRBD1 (5 bases). This CDR3 has 14 amino acids. V lost 0 bases and J 8 bases, leaving 13 bases between the germline ends. Germline-derived CDR1 and CDR2 are LNHNV and YYDKDF (reference sequence). Here the CDR3 DNA reads TGTGCCACCAGCAGAGAGGGGGGAGCCCGGGGCTACACCTTC. Translating gives CATSREGGARGYTF. Full variable domain (remainder filled in from reference TRBV15 and TRBJ1-2): DAMVIQNPRYQVTQFGKPVTLSCSQTLNHNVMYWYQQKSSQAPKLLFHYYDKDFNNEADTPDNFQSRRPNTSFCFLDIRSPGLGDTAMYLCATSREGGARGYTFGSGTRLTVV.